This T cell receptor (beta chain) was recorded in a study of beta chain features in type 1 diabetes. As regards this clone: Its antigen is still unknown.

Study results and caveats: Significant though moderate, a shortening of TCRB CDR3s appeared in all four CD4+ subsets of Type 1 diabetes patients.

Germline lookup yields CDR1 SEHNR and CDR2 FQNEAQ (reference sequence). V lost 5 bases, J lost 14 bases, and 9 bases stayed unmatched. The CDR3 totals 12 residues. Per donor, one heparinised blood draw averaged roughly 120 mL. The entirety of the isolated RNA underwent reverse transcription, so expressed TCRB transcripts were sequenced. The method was immunoSEQ multiplex PCR; TCRdb's version includes in-frame clones alone and lacks a portion of them. The data hold 600,000 to 700,000 clones, with around an eighth observed a single time. The chain employs TRBV7-9 and TRBJ2-3, with 8 bases aligning to TRBD1. Sequencing used naive CD4+ T cells from blood. This receptor was identified in a man under 40 with type 1 diabetes. The CDR3 sequence: CASSPSPGQAYF. The CDR3 DNA follows: TGTGCCAGCAGCCCGTCCCCGGGACAGGCGTATTTT.